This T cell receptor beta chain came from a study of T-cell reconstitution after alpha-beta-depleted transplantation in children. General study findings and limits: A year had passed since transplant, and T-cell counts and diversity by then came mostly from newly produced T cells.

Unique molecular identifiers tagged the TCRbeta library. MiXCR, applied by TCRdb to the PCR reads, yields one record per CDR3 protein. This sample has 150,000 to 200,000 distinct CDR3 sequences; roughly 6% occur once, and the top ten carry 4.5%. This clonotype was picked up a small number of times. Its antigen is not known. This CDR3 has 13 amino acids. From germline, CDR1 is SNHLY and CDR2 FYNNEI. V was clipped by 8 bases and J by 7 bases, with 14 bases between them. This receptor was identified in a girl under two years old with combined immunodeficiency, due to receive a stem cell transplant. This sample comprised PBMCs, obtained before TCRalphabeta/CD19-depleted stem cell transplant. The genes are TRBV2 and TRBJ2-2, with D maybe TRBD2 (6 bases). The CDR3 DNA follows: TGTGCCAGCGCTGAAATGGGACTCGGGGAGCTGTTTTTT. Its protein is CASAEMGLGELFF. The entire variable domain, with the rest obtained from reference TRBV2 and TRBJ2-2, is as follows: EPEVTQTPSHQVTQMGQEVILRCVPISNHLYFYWYRQILGQKVEFLVSFYNNEISEKSEIFDDQFSVERPDGSNFTLKIRSTKLEDSAMYFCASAEMGLGELFFGEGSRLTVL.